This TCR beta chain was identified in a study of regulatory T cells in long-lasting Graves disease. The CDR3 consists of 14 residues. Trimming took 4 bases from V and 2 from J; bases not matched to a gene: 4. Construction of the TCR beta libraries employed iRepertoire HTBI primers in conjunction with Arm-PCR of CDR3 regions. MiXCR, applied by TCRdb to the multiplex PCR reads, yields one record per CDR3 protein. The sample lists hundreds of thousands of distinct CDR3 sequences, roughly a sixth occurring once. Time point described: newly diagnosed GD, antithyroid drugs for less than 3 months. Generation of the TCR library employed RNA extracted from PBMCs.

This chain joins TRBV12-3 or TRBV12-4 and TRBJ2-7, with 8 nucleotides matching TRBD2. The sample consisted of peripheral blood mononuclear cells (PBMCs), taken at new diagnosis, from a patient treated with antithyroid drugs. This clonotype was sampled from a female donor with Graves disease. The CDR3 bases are TGTGCCAGCAGTTATGGCGGGAGGACCTACGAGCAGTACTTC. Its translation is CASSYGGRTYEQYF.